This T cell receptor (beta chain) was captured in a study of shared clonotypes between healthy human individuals. TCRdb keeps only in-frame clones here, not all; method: immunoSEQ multiplex PCR. The sample lists about 1.5 million clones; approximately 98% were seen once. CDR3 length: 14 residues. Germline V CDR1 and CDR2: SGHNT, YYREEE (reference sequence). Trimming took 4 bases from V and 5 from J, leaving 15 bases between them. Sequenced: naive CD4+ T cells sorted from blood. As to subset: CD45RA+ positively selected. The chain links TRBV5-4 to TRBJ2-5; weak D call: TRBD2 (7 bases). The sequence came from a man aged 25 to 40 in good health. The CDR3 sequence: CASSMGGGSETQYF. Here the CDR3 DNA reads TGTGCCAGCAGCATGGGAGGGGGTAGTGAGACCCAGTACTTC.